This T cell receptor (beta chain) stems from a study of cytomegalovirus exposure and HLA in healthy donors. Trimming at V came to 2 bases and at J to 2 bases, leaving 4 bases not matched to a gene. CDR1 and CDR2 (germline): MDHEN, SYDVKM. The CDR3 runs to 17 residues. With 60 Vbeta and 13 Jbeta primers, the PCR was carried out. The data were produced by immunoSEQ multiplex PCR, yet TCRdb's version contains in-frame clones alone and is incomplete. The sample shows under 150,000 clones, about four fifths of them seen only once. In regard to this clone: What it recognizes is unknown.

Study outcomes and limitations: Earlier analysis yielded a pattern in which most TCR beta V segments were productive about 90% or about 30% of the time.

The receptor comes from a female donor in good health and CMV-seronegative. The rearrangement links TRBV28 to TRBJ2-1; TRBD2 agrees at 12 bases. The sample comprised PBMCs. CDR3 sequence (DNA): TGTGCCAGCAGTTTAGCTAGCGGGGGGGTTCCCTACAATGAGCAGTTCTTC. Residues: CASSLASGGVPYNEQFF.